Listed below are T cell receptor beta chains from one sample, sequenced in a study of T cell repertoires in cytomegalovirus infection. One entry per CDR3 protein, called by TCRdb with MiXCR from the reads. Of about 570,000 distinct CDR3 sequences in the sample, 40% were seen once. Their antigens are not known. The sequencing used cultured PBMCs, collected from culture after CMV antigen stimulation. Receptors were obtained from a human donor in good health (CMV status not recorded). Some clones in this sample may be carry-over from other donors' samples. The CDR3 runs from the conserved cysteine through the conserved F or W. The order of the fields is D gene, V gene, J gene, clone size, CDR3 DNA, CDR3 protein. D genes are given only for firm matches. Only some rows state a clone size, as once, few, many or a class for expanded clones.

TRBD2	TRBV7-6	TRBJ2-2	-	TGTGCCAGCAGACCCGGACTAGCGGGGGGGCACGGGAACACCGGGGAGCTGTTTTTT	CASRPGLAGGHGNTGELFF
TRBD2	TRBV30	TRBJ2-2	-	TGTGCCTGGAGAAGGACTAGCGGGAGTCTGACCGGGGAGCTGTTTTTT	CAWRRTSGSLTGELFF
-	TRBV7-8	TRBJ2-3	few	TGTGCCAGCAGCTTAACCCCGGGATTAACAGATACGCAGTATTTT	CASSLTPGLTDTQYF
-	TRBV7-3	TRBJ2-5	-	TGTGCCAGCAGCCCAGCGGGACAGGTCCAAGAGACCCAGTACTTC	CASSPAGQVQETQYF
-	TRBV7-8	TRBJ2-5	many	TGTGCCAGCAGCTCCGGACGGTCCTACCAAGAGACCCAGTACTTC	CASSSGRSYQETQYF
-	TRBV7-2	TRBJ2-7	few	TGTGCCAGCAGCCGCAGCGCGGGGACCTACGAGCAGTACTTC	CASSRSAGTYEQYF
-	TRBV12-3/TRBV12-4	TRBJ2-7	-	TGTGCCAGCAGTTTAATGGGGGAGCAGTACTTC	CASSLMGEQYF
-	TRBV20-1	TRBJ2-5	-	TGCAGTGCTAGTATCCCTGGAGAGACCCAGTACTTC	CSASIPGETQYF
-	TRBV4-1	TRBJ2-1	-	TGTGCCAGCAGCCAAGTGCCAAGGGATGAGCAGTTCTTC	CASSQVPRDEQFF
-	TRBV7-6	TRBJ2-2	-	TGTGCCAGCAGCTTGGAGGCTAGCGCCCCAGACGGGGAGCTGTTTTTT	CASSLEASAPDGELFF
-	TRBV7-2	TRBJ2-3	few	TGTGCCAGCAGCTTAGGGGCAGGACCGCAGTATTTT	CASSLGAGPQYF
-	TRBV6-5	TRBJ1-1	-	TGTGCCAGCAGGAGGGCTACAGGGAACACTGAAGCTTTCTTT	CASRRATGNTEAFF
-	TRBV18	TRBJ2-3	-	TGTGCCAGCTCACCACCGGTTCCCCCCGATACGCAGTATTTT	CASSPPVPPDTQYF
TRBD2	TRBV7-2	TRBJ2-1	-	TGTGCCAGCAGCCCCCCTAGCGGGAGGGCCGGTGAGCAGTTCTTC	CASSPPSGRAGEQFF
TRBD1	TRBV10-3	TRBJ2-7	-	TGTGCCATCGGACAGGCTACGACCACGTTTCACGAGCAGTACTTC	CAIGQATTTFHEQYF
TRBD1	TRBV7-2	TRBJ2-1	many	TGTGCCAGCAGCTTAGTAGGGACAGGGCCCAATGAGCAGTTCTTC	CASSLVGTGPNEQFF
TRBD1	TRBV12-3/TRBV12-4	TRBJ1-5	once	TGTGCCAGCAGTCACCGGGACAGCGGTTTTCAGCCCCAGCATTTT	CASSHRDSGFQPQHF
-	TRBV7-2	TRBJ2-5	many	TGTGCCAGCAGCTTCACAGGCCTACAAGAGACCCAGTACTTC	CASSFTGLQETQYF
-	TRBV12-3/TRBV12-4	TRBJ2-2	-	TGTGCCAGCAGTTCCAGTCGATATGGGAACACCGGGGAGCTGTTTTTT	CASSSSRYGNTGELFF
-	TRBV10-3	TRBJ2-1	few	TGTGCCATCAGTGCGGACCCAGGGACTCAGCAGTTCTTC	CAISADPGTQQFF
-	TRBV7-4	TRBJ2-1	few	TGTGCCAGCAGCCTAGCTGCGAGAAAAACGGGCTTTGAGCAGTTCTTC	CASSLAARKTGFEQFF
TRBD2	TRBV6-1	TRBJ2-2	-	TGTGCCAGCAGTGCGCTAGCGGGGGAGGTCACCGGGGAGCTGTTTTTT	CASSALAGEVTGELFF
-	TRBV4-1	TRBJ1-6	few	TGCGCCAGCAGCCCCAGGGGCTATGGACCCCTCCACTTT	CASSPRGYGPLHF
-	TRBV9	TRBJ2-5	-	TGTGCCAGCAGCCCGCAGCTGGCGGCGGGGTCCCAGTACTTC	CASSPQLAAGSQYF
TRBD1	TRBV20-1	TRBJ1-6	-	TGCAGTGCTAAACCCTTGGGACAGGGTAATTCACCCCTCCACTTT	CSAKPLGQGNSPLHF
TRBD2	TRBV7-2	TRBJ2-7	many	TGTGCCAGCAGCTTAGTAGCGGGGGGTTCCTACGAGCAGTACTTC	CASSLVAGGSYEQYF
-	TRBV7-6	TRBJ2-2	-	TGTGCCAGCAGCCCTAGGGTCCCTGGTACCGGGGAGCTGTTTTTT	CASSPRVPGTGELFF
-	TRBV6-6	TRBJ1-2	-	TGTGCCAGCAGTGTCGGCGTTGGGGGGGACTATGGCTACACCTTC	CASSVGVGGDYGYTF
-	TRBV7-2	TRBJ2-3	few	TGTGCCAGCTTCTTCCGCAGCGGGTCCGATACGCAGTATTTT	CASFFRSGSDTQYF